A selection of T cell receptor beta chains follows, all from one sample in a study of regulatory T cells in long-lasting Graves disease. TCRdb fed the multiplex PCR reads into MiXCR, producing one record per CDR3 protein. Among roughly 490,000 distinct CDR3 sequences, 20% to 25% were seen once, and the ten largest hold about an eighth. Sequences were derived from peripheral blood mononuclear cells (PBMCs), sampled when the disease was refractory, from a patient treated with antithyroid drugs. The receptor set was obtained from a female donor with Graves disease. Both conserved end residues are part of each CDR3. The order of the fields is D gene, J gene, clone size, V gene, CDR3 length, CDR3 DNA, CDR3 protein. A D gene is named only where the DNA matches it firmly. Rows give clone size only sometimes, using once, few, many, or a class for an expanded clone.

d_call: .; j_call: TRBJ2-2; clone_size: .; v_call: TRBV10-3; cdr3_length: 14; cdr3_nt: TGTGCCATCAGTTCGGGACGGGACACCGGGGAGCTGTTTTTT; cdr3_aa: CAISSGRDTGELFF
d_call: .; j_call: TRBJ2-7; clone_size: many; v_call: TRBV28; cdr3_length: 13; cdr3_nt: TGTGCCAGCAGTTTAGGTTTGGTGTACGAGCAGTACTTC; cdr3_aa: CASSLGLVYEQYF
d_call: .; j_call: TRBJ1-1; clone_size: few; v_call: TRBV29-1; cdr3_length: 16; cdr3_nt: TGCAGCGTGGGACGCTTTACGGGACACAAGAACACTGAAGCTTTCTTT; cdr3_aa: CSVGRFTGHKNTEAFF
d_call: .; j_call: TRBJ1-2; clone_size: many; v_call: TRBV12-3/TRBV12-4; cdr3_length: 16; cdr3_nt: TGTGCCAGCAGCAGCGGGGGGAGCGTGCCCCTACACGGCTACACCTTC; cdr3_aa: CASSSGGSVPLHGYTF
d_call: .; j_call: TRBJ2-7; clone_size: many; v_call: TRBV20-1; cdr3_length: 14; cdr3_nt: TGCAGTGCTAGAGACAACCTACAGGGTAACGAGCAGTACTTC; cdr3_aa: CSARDNLQGNEQYF
d_call: .; j_call: TRBJ1-1; clone_size: many; v_call: TRBV7-8; cdr3_length: 16; cdr3_nt: TGTGCCAGCAGCGTCACGCCGGGTCCCGGACCCACTGAAGCTTTCTTT; cdr3_aa: CASSVTPGPGPTEAFF
d_call: TRBD1; j_call: TRBJ1-6; clone_size: many; v_call: TRBV20-1; cdr3_length: 15; cdr3_nt: TGCAGTGTCCCGGACAGGTCCCGAAGTAATTCACCCCTCCACTTT; cdr3_aa: CSVPDRSRSNSPLHF
d_call: .; j_call: TRBJ2-7; clone_size: .; v_call: TRBV28; cdr3_length: 15; cdr3_nt: TGTGCCAGCAGTTTATATTGGAGGGGCTCCTACGAGCAGTACTTC; cdr3_aa: CASSLYWRGSYEQYF
d_call: .; j_call: TRBJ2-7; clone_size: few; v_call: TRBV20-1; cdr3_length: 13; cdr3_nt: TGCAGTGCTAGTGGGGGAGTGTCCTACGAGCAGTACTTC; cdr3_aa: CSASGGVSYEQYF
d_call: .; j_call: TRBJ1-1; clone_size: few; v_call: TRBV19; cdr3_length: 17; cdr3_nt: TGTGCCAGTAATAGGGGAACCCCAAAGGAGCTCGGCTTGGGAGCTTTCTTT; cdr3_aa: CASNRGTPKELGLGAFF
d_call: .; j_call: TRBJ2-5; clone_size: many; v_call: TRBV20-1; cdr3_length: 14; cdr3_nt: TGCAGTGCTAGAGAGACAGGACAACAAGAGACCCAGTACTTC; cdr3_aa: CSARETGQQETQYF
d_call: .; j_call: TRBJ2-3; clone_size: .; v_call: TRBV29-1; cdr3_length: 14; cdr3_nt: TGCAGCGTTGCCAGGGGCGTGTCAGGCGATACGCAGTATTTT; cdr3_aa: CSVARGVSGDTQYF
d_call: TRBD1; j_call: TRBJ1-2; clone_size: many; v_call: TRBV15; cdr3_length: 17; cdr3_nt: TGTGCCACCAGCAGAGTCCCGGGACAGGGAAAGGACTATGGCTACACCTTC; cdr3_aa: CATSRVPGQGKDYGYTF
d_call: TRBD1; j_call: TRBJ2-7; clone_size: .; v_call: TRBV4-3; cdr3_length: 15; cdr3_nt: TGCGCCAGCAGCACGCCGGGACAGGCTGCCGACGAGCAGTACTTC; cdr3_aa: CASSTPGQAADEQYF
d_call: .; j_call: TRBJ2-5; clone_size: .; v_call: TRBV19; cdr3_length: 15; cdr3_nt: TGTGCCAGTAGTATATGGGAGAGAAGCCAAGAGACCCAGTACTTC; cdr3_aa: CASSIWERSQETQYF
d_call: .; j_call: TRBJ2-3; clone_size: .; v_call: TRBV10-3; cdr3_length: 17; cdr3_nt: TGTGCCATCACCAAATCCGCGACAGGCTCCAGCACAGATACGCAGTATTTT; cdr3_aa: CAITKSATGSSTDTQYF
d_call: .; j_call: TRBJ2-7; clone_size: many; v_call: TRBV20-1; cdr3_length: 15; cdr3_nt: TGCAGTGCTAGATTGTTCGACGGGTTCTCCTACGAGCAGTACTTC; cdr3_aa: CSARLFDGFSYEQYF
d_call: .; j_call: TRBJ1-5; clone_size: .; v_call: TRBV7-9; cdr3_length: 12; cdr3_nt: TGTGCCAGCAGCTTTGCTGGGTCGCCCCAGCATTTT; cdr3_aa: CASSFAGSPQHF
d_call: TRBD2; j_call: TRBJ2-5; clone_size: .; v_call: TRBV9; cdr3_length: 18; cdr3_nt: TGTGCCAGCAGCTCTCCCGGGGAGCGGGAGGGCCCTCAAGAGACCCAGTACTTC; cdr3_aa: CASSSPGEREGPQETQYF
d_call: TRBD2; j_call: TRBJ2-4; clone_size: many; v_call: TRBV12-3/TRBV12-4; cdr3_length: 15; cdr3_nt: TGTGCCAGCAGTTTGCTAGCGGGGGAACTAAACATTCAGTACTTC; cdr3_aa: CASSLLAGELNIQYF
d_call: .; j_call: TRBJ1-2; clone_size: few; v_call: TRBV19; cdr3_length: 13; cdr3_nt: TGTGCCAGTAGTATCGGACAGTCTTATGGCTACACCTTC; cdr3_aa: CASSIGQSYGYTF
d_call: TRBD1; j_call: TRBJ1-1; clone_size: .; v_call: TRBV7-3; cdr3_length: 17; cdr3_nt: TGTGCCAGCAGCGTACGACCCCCGGGACAGGGGAACACTGAAGCTTTCTTT; cdr3_aa: CASSVRPPGQGNTEAFF
d_call: .; j_call: TRBJ2-2; clone_size: many; v_call: TRBV28; cdr3_length: 15; cdr3_nt: TGTGCCAGCAGGCGATCGCTCGCGAACACCGGGGAGCTGTTTTTT; cdr3_aa: CASRRSLANTGELFF